This T cell receptor beta chain was recorded in a study of regulatory T cells in long-lasting Graves disease. Time point here: newly diagnosed GD, antithyroid drugs for less than 3 months. The TCR library was made from RNA that had been extracted from PBMCs in TRIzol. This CDR3 comprises 15 residues. Germline assignment: CDR1 SQVTM and CDR2 ANQGSEA. J was trimmed by 5 bases and V by 6 bases; bases with no gene match: 10. Relying on iRepertoire HTBI primers and Arm-PCR of CDR3 regions, the team built TCR beta libraries. TCRdb reanalysed the multiplex PCR reads using MiXCR and keeps one entry per CDR3 protein. This sample has just over 600,000 distinct CDR3 sequences; under 20% occur once, and the top ten carry 15% to 20%. The data also belong to a second study, concerning T cells in Graves' hyperthyroidism and ophthalmopathy.

V usage is TRBV29-1 and J usage is TRBJ2-1; 10 bases fit TRBD2. The sequences come from peripheral blood mononuclear cells (PBMCs), collected at new diagnosis, from a patient treated with antithyroid drugs. This TCR was recovered from a woman aged 25 to 39 with Graves disease. The CDR3 nucleotides are TGCAGCGTAGCCCCAAGTAGCGGGAGGAACAATGAGCAGTTCTTC. Amino acid sequence: CSVAPSSGRNNEQFF.